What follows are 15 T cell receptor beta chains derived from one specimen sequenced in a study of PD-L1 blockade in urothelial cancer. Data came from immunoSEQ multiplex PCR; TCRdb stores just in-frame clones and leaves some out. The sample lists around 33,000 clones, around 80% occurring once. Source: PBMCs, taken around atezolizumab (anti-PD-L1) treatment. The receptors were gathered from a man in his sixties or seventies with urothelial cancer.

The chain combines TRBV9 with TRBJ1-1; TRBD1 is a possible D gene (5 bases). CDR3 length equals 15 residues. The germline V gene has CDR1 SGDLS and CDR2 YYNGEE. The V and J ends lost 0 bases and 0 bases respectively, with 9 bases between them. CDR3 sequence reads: CASSVGGRVNTEAFF. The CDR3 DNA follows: TGTGCCAGCAGCGTAGGGGGCAGGGTGAACACTGAAGCTTTCTTT. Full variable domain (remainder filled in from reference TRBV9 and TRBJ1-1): DSGVTQTPKHLITATGQRVTLRCSPRSGDLSVYWYQQSLDQGLQFLIQYYNGEERAKGNILERFSAQQFPDLHSELNLSSLELGDSALYFCASSVGGRVNTEAFFGQGTRLTVV.

This CDR3 reads CASSSTGATNEKLFF. Written as DNA, the CDR3 is TGTGCCAGCAGCTCGACAGGGGCAACTAATGAAAAACTGTTTTTT. This chain uses TRBV6-5 with TRBJ1-4, with 8 bases aligning to TRBD1. The V gene's germline CDR1 is MNHEY and CDR2 SVGAGI. This CDR3 spans 15 amino acids. V lost 6 bases, J lost 0 bases, and 3 bases stayed unmatched.

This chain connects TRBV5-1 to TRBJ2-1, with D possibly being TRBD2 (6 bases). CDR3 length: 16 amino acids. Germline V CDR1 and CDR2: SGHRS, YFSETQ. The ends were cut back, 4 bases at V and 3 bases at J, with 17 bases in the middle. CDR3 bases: TGCGCCAGCAGCATGAATTGGGGGGTCGGCTACAATGAGCAGTTCTTC. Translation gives CASSMNWGVGYNEQFF.

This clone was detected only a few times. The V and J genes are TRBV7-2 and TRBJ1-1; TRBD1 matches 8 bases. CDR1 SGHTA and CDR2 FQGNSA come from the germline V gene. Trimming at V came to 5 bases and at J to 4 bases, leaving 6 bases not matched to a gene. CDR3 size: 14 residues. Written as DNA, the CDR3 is TGTGCCAGCAGCACCAGGGGGCTGAGCACTGAAGCTTTCTTT. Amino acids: CASSTRGLSTEAFF. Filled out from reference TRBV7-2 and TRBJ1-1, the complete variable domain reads GAGVSQSPSNKVTEKGKDVELRCDPISGHTALYWYRQSLGQGLEFLIYFQGNSAPDKSGLPSDRFSAERTGGSVSTLTIQRTQQEDSAVYLCASSTRGLSTEAFFGQGTRLTVV.

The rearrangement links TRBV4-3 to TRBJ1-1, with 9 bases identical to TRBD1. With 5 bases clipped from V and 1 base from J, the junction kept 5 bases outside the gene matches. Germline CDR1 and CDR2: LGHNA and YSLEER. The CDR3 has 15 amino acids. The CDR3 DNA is TGCGCCAGCAGCAGCAAGACAGGGGGGAACACTGAAGCTTTCTTT. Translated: CASSSKTGGNTEAFF.

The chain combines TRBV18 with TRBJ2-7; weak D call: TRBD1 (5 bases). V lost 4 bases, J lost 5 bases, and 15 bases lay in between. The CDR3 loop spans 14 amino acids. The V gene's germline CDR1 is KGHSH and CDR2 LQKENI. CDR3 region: CASSQLDSSHEQYF. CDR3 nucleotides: TGTGCCAGCTCACAACTTGACAGTTCCCACGAGCAGTACTTC.

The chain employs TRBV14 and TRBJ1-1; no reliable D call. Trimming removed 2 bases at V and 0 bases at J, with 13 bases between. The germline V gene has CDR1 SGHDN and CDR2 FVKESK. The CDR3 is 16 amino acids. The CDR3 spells CASSQILVTMNTEAFF. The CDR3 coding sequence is TGTGCCAGCAGCCAAATACTCGTGACAATGAACACTGAAGCTTTCTTT.

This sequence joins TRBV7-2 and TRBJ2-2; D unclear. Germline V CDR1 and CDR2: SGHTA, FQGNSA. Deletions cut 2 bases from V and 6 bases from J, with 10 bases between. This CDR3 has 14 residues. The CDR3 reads CASSLLGMAGELFF. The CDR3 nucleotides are TGTGCCAGCAGCTTACTAGGAATGGCCGGGGAGCTGTTTTTT.

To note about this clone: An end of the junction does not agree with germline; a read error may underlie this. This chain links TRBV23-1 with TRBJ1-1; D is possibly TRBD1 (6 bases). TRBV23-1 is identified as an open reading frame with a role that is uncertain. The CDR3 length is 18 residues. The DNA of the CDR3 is TGCGCCAGCAGCATATCTCCACCCCACTTAACAGGGAACGCTGAAGCTTTCTTT. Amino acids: CASSISPPHLTGNAEAFF.

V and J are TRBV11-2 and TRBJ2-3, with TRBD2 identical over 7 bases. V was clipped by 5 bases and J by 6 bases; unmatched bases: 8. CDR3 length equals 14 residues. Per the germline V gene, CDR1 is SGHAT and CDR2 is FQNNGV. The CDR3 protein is CASSRGSAPDTQYF. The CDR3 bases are TGTGCCAGCAGCCGCGGGAGCGCCCCCGATACGCAGTATTTT.

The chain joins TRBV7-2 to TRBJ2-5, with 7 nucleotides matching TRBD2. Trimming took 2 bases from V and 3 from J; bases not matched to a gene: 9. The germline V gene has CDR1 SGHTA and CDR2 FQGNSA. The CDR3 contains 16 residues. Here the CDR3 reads CASSLMFRAGEETQYF. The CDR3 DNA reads TGTGCCAGCAGCTTAATGTTTAGGGCGGGAGAAGAGACCCAGTACTTC.

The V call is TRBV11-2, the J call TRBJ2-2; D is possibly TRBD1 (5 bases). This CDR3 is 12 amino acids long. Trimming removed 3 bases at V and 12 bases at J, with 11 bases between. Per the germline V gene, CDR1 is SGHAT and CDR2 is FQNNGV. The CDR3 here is CASSLAQGKLFF. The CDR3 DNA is TGTGCCAGCAGCTTGGCCCAGGGAAAGCTGTTTTTT. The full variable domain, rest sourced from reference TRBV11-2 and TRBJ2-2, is EAGVAQSPRYKIIEKRQSVAFWCNPISGHATLYWYQQILGQGPKLLIQFQNNGVVDDSQLPKDRFSAERLKGVDSTLKIQPAKLEDSAVYLCASSLAQGKLFFGEGSRLTVL.

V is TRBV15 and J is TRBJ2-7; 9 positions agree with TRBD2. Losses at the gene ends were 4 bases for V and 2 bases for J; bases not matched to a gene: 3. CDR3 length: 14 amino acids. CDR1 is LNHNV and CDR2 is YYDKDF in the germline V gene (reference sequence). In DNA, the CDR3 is TGTGCCACCAGCACGGCTAGCGGGGCCTACGAGCAGTACTTC. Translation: CATSTASGAYEQYF.

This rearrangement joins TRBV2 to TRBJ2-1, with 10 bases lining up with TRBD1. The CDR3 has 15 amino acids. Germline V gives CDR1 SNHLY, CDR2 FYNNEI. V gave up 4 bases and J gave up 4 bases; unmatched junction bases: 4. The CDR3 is CASSGDRGGYNEQFF. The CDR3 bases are TGTGCCAGCAGTGGGGACAGGGGCGGATACAATGAGCAGTTCTTC.

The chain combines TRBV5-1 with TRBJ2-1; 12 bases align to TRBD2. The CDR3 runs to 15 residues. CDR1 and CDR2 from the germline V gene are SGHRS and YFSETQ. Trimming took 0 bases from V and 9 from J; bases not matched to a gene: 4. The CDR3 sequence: CASSLGLAGVGEQFF. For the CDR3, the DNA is TGCGCCAGCAGCTTGGGACTAGCGGGAGTCGGTGAGCAGTTCTTC. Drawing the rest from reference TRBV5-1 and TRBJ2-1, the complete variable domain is KAGVTQTPRYLIKTRGQQVTLSCSPISGHRSVSWYQQTPGQGLQFLFEYFSETQRNKGNFPGRFSGRQFSNSRSEMNVSTLELGDSALYLCASSLGLAGVGEQFFGPGTRLTVL.